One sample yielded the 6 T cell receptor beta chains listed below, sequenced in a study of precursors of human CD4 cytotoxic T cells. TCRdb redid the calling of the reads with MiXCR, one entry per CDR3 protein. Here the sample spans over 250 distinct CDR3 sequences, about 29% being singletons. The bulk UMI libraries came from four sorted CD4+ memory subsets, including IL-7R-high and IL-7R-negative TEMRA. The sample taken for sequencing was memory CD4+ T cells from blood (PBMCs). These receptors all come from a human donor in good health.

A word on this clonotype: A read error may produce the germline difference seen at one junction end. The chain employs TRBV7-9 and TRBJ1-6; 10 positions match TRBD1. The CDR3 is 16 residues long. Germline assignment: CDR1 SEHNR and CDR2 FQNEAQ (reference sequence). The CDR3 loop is CASSYYGTGDNSLLHF. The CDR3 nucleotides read TGTGCCAGCAGCTACTACGGGACAGGGGATAATTCACTCCTCCACTTT.

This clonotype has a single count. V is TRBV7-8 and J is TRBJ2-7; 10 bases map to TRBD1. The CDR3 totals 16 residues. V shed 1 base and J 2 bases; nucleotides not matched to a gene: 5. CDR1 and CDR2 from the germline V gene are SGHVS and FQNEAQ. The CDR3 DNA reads TGTGCCAGCAGCTTAGAGTGGACAGGGGGGCCCTACGAGCAGTACTTC. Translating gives CASSLEWTGGPYEQYF.

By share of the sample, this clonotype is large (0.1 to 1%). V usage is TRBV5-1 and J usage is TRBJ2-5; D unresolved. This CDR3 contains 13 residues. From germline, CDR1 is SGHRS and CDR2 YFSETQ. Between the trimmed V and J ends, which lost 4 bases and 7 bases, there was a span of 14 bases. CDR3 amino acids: CASSPLPSGTQYF. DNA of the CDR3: TGCGCCAGCAGCCCCCTGCCGTCAGGGACCCAGTACTTC.

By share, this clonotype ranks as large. The DNA for the CDR3 is TGTGCCAGCAGCGTCCAGACAGGGGGGAACACTGAAGCTTTCTTT. It yields the protein CASSVQTGGNTEAFF. The chain uses TRBV9 and TRBJ1-1; TRBD1 matches at 9 bases. Germline CDR1 is SGDLS and CDR2 is YYNGEE. This CDR3 is 15 amino acids long. The J segment lost 1 base and the V segment lost 2 bases, leaving 3 bases of the junction unmatched.

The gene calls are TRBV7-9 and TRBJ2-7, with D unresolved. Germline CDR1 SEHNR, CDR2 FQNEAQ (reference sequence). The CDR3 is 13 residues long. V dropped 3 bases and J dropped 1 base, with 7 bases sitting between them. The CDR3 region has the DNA TGTGCCAGCAGCTTCGCCGGATCCTACGAGCAGTACTTC. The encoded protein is CASSFAGSYEQYF. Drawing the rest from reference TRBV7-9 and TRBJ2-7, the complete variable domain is DTGVSQNPRHKITKRGQNVTFRCDPISEHNRLYWYRQTLGQGPEFLTYFQNEAQLEKSRLLSDRFSAERPKGSFSTLEIQRTEQGDSAMYLCASSFAGSYEQYFGPGTRLTVT.

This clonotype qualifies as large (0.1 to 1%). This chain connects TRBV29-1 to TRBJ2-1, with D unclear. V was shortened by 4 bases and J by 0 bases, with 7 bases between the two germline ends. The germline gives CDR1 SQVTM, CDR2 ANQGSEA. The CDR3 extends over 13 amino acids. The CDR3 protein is CSVAPSSYNEQFF. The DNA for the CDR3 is TGCAGCGTTGCCCCGAGCTCCTACAATGAGCAGTTCTTC.